This T cell receptor beta chain was sequenced for a study of graft-versus-host responses after intestinal transplantation. Study findings and constraints: The marrow of recipients harbored GvH clones, and ileum or blood showed some of them first. Patients with graft-donor T cell macrochimerism had high graft-versus-host to host-versus-graft clonal ratios in allografts. Early post-transplant HvG declines were associated with peak circulating GvH clone levels.

Profiling relied on immunoSEQ multiplex PCR, and the TCRdb table lists in-frame clones only, not all of them. The data show about 8,000 clones, approximately 97% seen once. V dropped 1 base and J dropped 1 base, with 8 bases sitting between them. Germline CDR1 and CDR2: SGHAT and FQNNGV. This CDR3 has 15 amino acids. Notes on this clone: What it recognizes is unknown.

The chain couples TRBV11-2 to TRBJ1-3, with D uncertain. The origin of this receptor is a human patient who received an intestinal transplant, so some T cells may come from the graft donor. Sequenced material: PBMCs, taken 23 days after intestinal transplant. Here the CDR3 DNA reads TGTGCCAGCAGCTTAGGATCTCTTTCTGGAAACACCATATATTTT. Translation gives CASSLGSLSGNTIYF.